Below, 6 T cell receptor beta chains from the same sample are listed, as sequenced in a study of CXCR3-negative and CXCR3-positive naive CD8 T cells. The TRB libraries of cDNA were built by UMI-labeled 5' RACE. TCRdb re-called the 5' RACE reads, yielding one record per CDR3 amino acid sequence without DNA. The table lists 50,000 to 65,000 distinct CDR3 sequences. The sequenced sample consisted of naive CXCR3- CD8+ T cells from blood. As for subset: CD45RO-CCR7+CD27+CD95- naive CD8+ T cells lacking CXCR3 (TNR3-). The receptors were gathered from a human donor in good health. Some clones in this sample may be carry-over from other donors' samples.

The chain recombines TRBV12-3 or TRBV12-4 with TRBJ2-1. The CDR3 contains 12 residues. This chain's CDR3 is CASSFSVNEQFF.

This chain connects TRBV28 to TRBJ2-7; absent DNA, TCRdb's TRBD1 call cannot be checked. Germline V CDR1 and CDR2: MDHEN, SYDVKM. CDR3 size: 11 residues. The CDR3 reads CASGAGNEQYF.

The chain is built from TRBV7-9 and TRBJ2-3; absent DNA, TCRdb's TRBD1 call cannot be checked. Germline CDR1 and CDR2: SEHNR and FQNEAQ (reference sequence). The CDR3 spans 15 residues. The CDR3 is CASSGTGGAEDTQYF.

The chain links TRBV28 to TRBJ2-7; the D gene TCRdb calls, TRBD1, cannot be checked with no DNA. Per germline, CDR1 MDHEN and CDR2 SYDVKM. The CDR3 consists of 13 residues. The CDR3 is CASSPTGRYEQYF.

The gene calls are TRBV4-3 and TRBJ2-7; TCRdb's assignment of TRBD2 cannot be checked, as there is no DNA. The V gene's germline CDR1 is LGHNA and CDR2 YSLEER. This CDR3 spans 14 amino acids. The CDR3 here is CASSPASGGYEQYF.

The chain uses TRBV29-1 and TRBJ1-2. CDR1 and CDR2 (germline): SQVTM, ANQGSEA. CDR3 size: 17 residues. The CDR3 here is CSVEDITGTSGDYGYTF.